What follows are 17 T cell receptor beta chains derived from one specimen sequenced in a study of graft-versus-host responses after intestinal transplantation. No cognate antigen is known for these TCRs. Clones were sequenced by immunoSEQ multiplex PCR, and TCRdb holds only the in-frame ones, with some missing. This sample has under 150,000 clones; about 95% occur once, and the top ten carry roughly 3%. The input for sequencing was unstimulated CD8+ T cells sorted from spleen or lymph node cells, taken before intestinal transplant. Every receptor here comes from a human donor who received an intestinal transplant.

Only one count was recorded for this clone. J is TRBJ2-7 and V is TRBV5-1, with 10 bases matching TRBD1. Germline V lookup: CDR1 SGHRS, CDR2 YFSETQ. This CDR3 spans 14 amino acids. Germline trimming cut 4 bases from V and 4 bases from J; bases unmatched to any gene: 5. This CDR3 reads CASSAGTGVYEQYF. CDR3 DNA: TGCGCCAGCAGCGCCGGGACAGGGGTTTACGAGCAGTACTTC.

The chain has TRBV6-5 and TRBJ2-7; 9 nucleotides agree with TRBD1. This CDR3 contains 12 residues. Per germline, CDR1 MNHEY and CDR2 SVGAGI. Unmatched junction bases numbered 4, after V lost 7 bases and J lost 6 bases. The CDR3 sequence: CASTGTGLEQYF. CDR3 DNA: TGTGCCAGCACTGGGACAGGGCTCGAGCAGTACTTC.

This chain uses TRBV6-6 with TRBJ1-1; D not certain. This CDR3 spans 13 amino acids. Germline V gene data show CDR1 as MNHNY and CDR2 as SVGAGI (reference sequence). Trimming pared 0 bases from V and 7 bases from J, leaving 9 bases between. CDR3 in amino acids: CASSYSNHNEAFF. CDR3 nucleotide sequence: TGTGCCAGCAGTTACTCGAATCATAATGAAGCTTTCTTT.

This chain connects TRBV7-8 to TRBJ2-1; D gene ambiguous. Trimming removed 1 base from V and 6 bases from J, with 4 bases in between. Germline assignment: CDR1 SGHVS and CDR2 FQNEAQ. The CDR3 length is 12 residues. The CDR3 loop reads CASSLEGNEQFF. The CDR3 DNA follows: TGTGCCAGCAGCTTAGAAGGCAATGAGCAGTTCTTC.

The CDR3 here is CAVTPLFTDTQYF. CDR3 DNA: TGTGCCGTGACACCTCTCTTCACAGATACGCAGTATTTT. The chain recombines TRBV30 with TRBJ2-3; D call uncertain. The V gene's germline CDR1 is GTSNPN and CDR2 SVGIG (reference sequence). This CDR3 has 13 residues. The germline V and J ends were trimmed by 8 bases and 2 bases, with 14 bases remaining between them.

The chain joins TRBV28 to TRBJ2-7; TRBD1 aligns across 8 bases. The trim removed 1 base at V and 6 bases at J, leaving 5 bases unmatched. The CDR3 has 14 amino acids. The germline V gene encodes CDR1 MDHEN and CDR2 SYDVKM. The CDR3 DNA reads TGTGCCAGCAGTTTATATAGGACAGGGACCGAGCAGTACTTC. Residues: CASSLYRTGTEQYF. Drawing the rest from reference TRBV28 and TRBJ2-7, the complete variable domain is DVKVTQSSRYLVKRTGEKVFLECVQDMDHENMFWYRQDPGLGLRLIYFSYDVKMKEKGDIPEGYSVSREKKERFSLILESASTNQTSMYLCASSLYRTGTEQYFGPGTRLTVT.

The V and J genes are TRBV9 and TRBJ2-7, with D tentatively TRBD2 (7 bases). The CDR3 contains 13 residues. CDR1 is SGDLS, CDR2 YYNGEE, per germline. V was cut by 4 bases and J by 6 bases, with 14 bases left in between. The CDR3 bases are TGTGCCAGCAGCACGAACAGGGAGGGCGAGCAGTACTTC. Encoded protein: CASSTNREGEQYF.

This chain joins TRBV19 and TRBJ2-7; 8 bases are shared with TRBD1. The CDR3 length is 14 residues. Trimming at V came to 4 bases and at J to 2 bases, leaving 4 bases not matched to a gene. Germline loops: CDR1 LNHDA, CDR2 SQIVND (reference sequence). In DNA, the CDR3 is TGTGCCAGTAGTACTGGACAGGGCCCCTACGAGCAGTACTTC. Its translation: CASSTGQGPYEQYF.

This chain connects TRBV5-1 to TRBJ2-6; the match to TRBD1 covers 7 bases. Germline values: CDR1 SGHRS, CDR2 YFSETQ. This CDR3 spans 18 amino acids. The V segment lost 3 bases and the J segment 1 base; nucleotides outside the gene matches: 10. The DNA for the CDR3 is TGCGCCAGCAGCTCGCGAAGAGGGGGCAGATCTGGGGCCAACGTCCTGACTTTC. Translated, it gives CASSSRRGGRSGANVLTF.

The genes are TRBV15 and TRBJ2-5, with TRBD1 as a possible D gene (5 bases). Germline loops: CDR1 LNHNV, CDR2 YYDKDF (reference sequence). This CDR3 contains 15 residues. With 1 base removed from V and 2 bases from J, the gap between germline ends came to 11 bases. CDR3 bases: TGTGCCACCAGCAGAGCGGGCAGGACACAAGAGACCCAGTACTTC. It codes for CATSRAGRTQETQYF.

The rearrangement uses TRBV10-3 and TRBJ1-6; D gene uncertain. There are 15 residues in the CDR3. Germline V lookup: CDR1 ENHRY, CDR2 SYGVKD. Trimming shortened V by 2 bases and J by 10 bases, and 15 bases separated the two germline ends. Here the CDR3 reads CAISEGKGFGSPLHF. For the CDR3, the DNA is TGTGCCATCAGTGAGGGGAAAGGATTTGGATCACCCCTCCACTTT.

The V and J genes are TRBV28 and TRBJ2-7; no clear D gene. The CDR3 is made up of 13 amino acids. Germline V gene sequence: CDR1 MDHEN, CDR2 SYDVKM. The V end lost 7 bases, the J end lost 3 bases, and 13 bases lay between the germline ends. The CDR3 coding sequence is TGTGCCAGCATGGAGACACCCCACTACGAGCAGTACTTC. Protein sequence: CASMETPHYEQYF.

V usage is TRBV6-5 and J usage is TRBJ1-1; D remains ambiguous. Germline CDR1 and CDR2: MNHEY and SVGAGI. The CDR3 totals 15 residues. V gave up 0 bases and J gave up 1 base, with 9 bases separating them. The CDR3 loop is CASSYSIQENTEAFF. The CDR3 region has the DNA TGTGCCAGCAGTTACTCGATCCAGGAGAACACTGAAGCTTTCTTT.

The J gene is TRBJ1-5, the V gene TRBV19, with TRBD1 as a possible D gene (6 bases). Trimming pared 3 bases from V and 9 bases from J, leaving 15 bases between. The CDR3 consists of 14 residues. CDR1 and CDR2 (germline): LNHDA, SQIVND (reference sequence). The CDR3 is CASSIRTVDPPQHF. The DNA for the CDR3 is TGTGCCAGTAGTATCCGGACAGTTGATCCGCCCCAGCATTTT.

This chain joins TRBV27 and TRBJ2-1; tentative D call: TRBD1 (6 bases). The CDR3 contains 15 residues. Germline CDR1 and CDR2: MNHEY and SMNVEV (reference sequence). The germline V and J ends were trimmed by 2 bases and 6 bases, with 14 bases remaining between them. CDR3 amino acids: CASSLVRGSRNEQFF. In DNA form, the CDR3 reads TGTGCCAGCAGTTTAGTCAGGGGTTCGCGCAATGAGCAGTTCTTC.

The chain links TRBV4-2 to TRBJ2-7, with 16 bases lining up with TRBD2. CDR3 size: 16 residues. The germline V gene has CDR1 LGHNA and CDR2 YNFKEQ. The V segment lost 4 bases and the J segment 4 bases; nucleotides outside the gene matches: 4. In DNA form, the CDR3 reads TGTGCCAGCAGCCCCGGGACTAGCGGGAGGGTATACGAGCAGTACTTC. Encoded protein: CASSPGTSGRVYEQYF.

The sample holds one count of this clone. The CDR3 protein is CASSPPKGGLGANVLTF. The CDR3 DNA reads TGTGCCAGCAGCCCCCCCAAGGGGGGACTTGGGGCCAACGTCCTGACTTTC. The chain links TRBV11-2 to TRBJ2-6, with D tentatively TRBD1 or TRBD2 (6 bases each). Germline-derived CDR1 and CDR2 are SGHAT and FQNNGV. The length of the CDR3 is 17 residues. Deletions cut 5 bases from V and 3 bases from J, with 17 bases between. Together with reference TRBV11-2 and TRBJ2-6, the CDR3 gives the full variable domain: EAGVAQSPRYKIIEKRQSVAFWCNPISGHATLYWYQQILGQGPKLLIQFQNNGVVDDSQLPKDRFSAERLKGVDSTLKIQPAKLEDSAVYLCASSPPKGGLGANVLTFGAGSRLTVL.